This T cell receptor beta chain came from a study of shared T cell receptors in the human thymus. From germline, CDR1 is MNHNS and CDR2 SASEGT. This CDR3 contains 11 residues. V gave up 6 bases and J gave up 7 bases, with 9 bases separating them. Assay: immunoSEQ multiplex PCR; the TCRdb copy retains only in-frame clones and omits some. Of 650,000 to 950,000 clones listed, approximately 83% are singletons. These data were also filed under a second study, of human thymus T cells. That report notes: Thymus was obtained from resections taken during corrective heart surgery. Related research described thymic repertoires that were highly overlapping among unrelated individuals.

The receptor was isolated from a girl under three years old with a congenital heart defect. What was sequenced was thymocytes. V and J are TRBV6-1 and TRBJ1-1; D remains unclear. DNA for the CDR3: TGTGCCAGCAGGGGAGTAAGTGAAGCTTTCTTT. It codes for CASRGVSEAFF.